Below, 18 T cell receptor beta chains from the same sample are listed, as sequenced in a study of OX40 agonist ivuxolimab in advanced cancers. Assay used: immunoSEQ multiplex PCR; TCRdb lists only in-frame clones, some missing. The sample has approximately 100,000 clones, roughly 90% seen once. Sequenced material: CD4+ or CD8+ T cells sorted from blood, taken in a trial of the OX40 agonist ivuxolimab. These TCRs come from an adult with an advanced solid tumor such as melanoma, head and neck, liver or kidney cancer.

V gene TRBV2 combines with J gene TRBJ1-5; D is unresolved. Germline V gene sequence: CDR1 SNHLY, CDR2 FYNNEI. Between the trimmed V and J ends, which lost 2 bases and 0 bases, there was a span of 8 bases. The CDR3 runs 15 residues. The CDR3 reads CASSELGYSNQPQHF. For the CDR3, the DNA is TGTGCCAGCAGTGAATTAGGGTATAGCAATCAGCCCCAGCATTTT.

This chain joins TRBV19 and TRBJ2-3; the match to TRBD2 covers 10 bases. The CDR3 is made up of 16 amino acids. CDR1 and CDR2 from the germline V gene are LNHDA and SQIVND (reference sequence). J gave up 5 bases and V 7 bases, and 12 bases lay outside the gene matches. In nucleotides, the CDR3 is TGTGCCAGTACTTCTGGGCGAGCGGGGGGGCGAGATACGCAGTATTTT. This gives the protein CASTSGRAGGRDTQYF.

CDR3 in amino acids: CSALGLAGAGELFF. CDR3 coding DNA: TGCAGCGCCCTGGGACTAGCGGGGGCCGGGGAGCTGTTTTTT. The V and J genes are TRBV29-1 and TRBJ2-2; TRBD2 matches 14 bases. This CDR3 has 14 amino acids. CDR1 is SQVTM and CDR2 is ANQGSEA in the germline V gene. Germline trimming cut 7 bases from V and 6 bases from J; bases unmatched to any gene: 4.

Note on this clone: The junction departs from the called germline gene at one end, perhaps through a read error. This chain links TRBV5-1 with TRBJ2-7; D is perhaps TRBD2 (6 bases). The CDR3 totals 14 residues. The germline V gene has CDR1 SGHRS and CDR2 YFSETQ. This CDR3 is CASSQTGVTYEQYF. For the CDR3, the DNA is TGCGCGAGCAGCCAAACGGGGGTGACCTACGAGCAGTACTTC. The variable domain in full, with the rest retrieved from reference TRBV5-1 and TRBJ2-7, is KAGVTQTPRYLIKTRGQQVTLSCSPISGHRSVSWYQQTPGQGLQFLFEYFSETQRNKGNFPGRFSGRQFSNSRSEMNVSTLELGDSALYLCASSQTGVTYEQYFGPGTRLTVT.

The V and J genes are TRBV4-3 and TRBJ2-3; D might be TRBD1 (5 bases). The CDR3 contains 15 residues. Germline V gene lookup returns CDR1 LGHNA and CDR2 YSLEER. V shed 4 bases and J shed 0 bases, with 11 bases lying between them. Here the CDR3 reads CASSRAGFSTDTQYF. CDR3 nucleotide sequence: TGCGCCAGCAGCCGAGCAGGGTTTAGCACAGATACGCAGTATTTT.

This sequence joins TRBV13 and TRBJ2-5; D tentatively fits TRBD1 or TRBD2 (6 bases each). Per germline, CDR1 PRHDT and CDR2 FYEKMQ (reference sequence). V lost 7 bases and J lost 5, with 14 bases in between. This CDR3 spans 13 amino acids. The CDR3 region has the DNA TGTGCCAGCACCTTGGGGGGCCTTGAGACCCAGTACTTC. Its translation: CASTLGGLETQYF.

This chain links TRBV6-6 with TRBJ1-2; D uncertain. The CDR3 is 13 residues long. Germline V lookup: CDR1 MNHNY, CDR2 SVGAGI (reference sequence). V was pared by 4 bases and J by 8 bases, with 14 bases between. CDR3 DNA sequence: TGTGCCAGCAGTTCATCCTCCCCAGAGGGCTACACCTTC. This codes for CASSSSSPEGYTF.

CDR3 amino acids: CASSRDRENTGELFF. The CDR3 DNA reads as TGTGCCAGCAGTCGTGACAGGGAGAACACCGGGGAGCTGTTTTTT. The V and J genes are TRBV5-4 and TRBJ2-2, with TRBD1 matching 7 bases. The CDR3 has 15 residues. J gave up 1 base and V 5 bases, and 5 bases lay outside the gene matches. Germline CDR1 SGHNT, CDR2 YYREEE (reference sequence).

This clone came up once. The rearrangement uses TRBV7-9 and TRBJ1-6; D might be TRBD1 (6 bases). The germline V gene has CDR1 SEHNR and CDR2 FQNEAQ (reference sequence). V was trimmed by 5 bases and J by 7 bases, leaving 9 bases between them. The CDR3 contains 13 residues. The CDR3 region has the DNA TGTGCCAGCAGCCTCACAGGGAATTCACCCCTCCACTTT. As protein: CASSLTGNSPLHF.

This clone was seen a few times. The chain has TRBV6-1 and TRBJ1-5; unclear D gene. The CDR3 has 16 amino acids. Germline V lookup: CDR1 MNHNS, CDR2 SASEGT. Trimming pared 0 bases from V and 6 bases from J, leaving 15 bases between. This CDR3 is CASSEALFSVGQPQHF. The CDR3 nucleotides are TGTGCCAGCAGTGAAGCGTTGTTCTCGGTAGGTCAGCCCCAGCATTTT.

CDR3 sequence (DNA): TGTGCCAGCAGTTTCCAAGGCGGTGGTTTGAAGACCCAGTACTTC. Translation: CASSFQGGGLKTQYF. The genes are TRBV28 and TRBJ2-5; D unclear. The V gene's germline CDR1 is MDHEN and CDR2 SYDVKM. The CDR3 contains 15 residues. Deletions cut 3 bases from V and 6 bases from J, with 17 bases between.

The V and J genes are TRBV7-2 and TRBJ1-5, with no clear D. Germline values: CDR1 SGHTA, CDR2 FQGNSA. Trimming took off 1 base at V and 6 bases at J, with 13 bases between the two ends. CDR3 size: 15 residues. This CDR3 is CASSLDGVWVQPQHF. In DNA, the CDR3 is TGTGCCAGCAGCTTAGATGGGGTGTGGGTTCAGCCCCAGCATTTT.

The chain employs TRBV5-4 and TRBJ1-6, with TRBD1 identical over 9 bases. Germline CDR1 and CDR2: SGHNT and YYREEE (reference sequence). The CDR3 loop spans 15 amino acids. The junction had 4 bases not matched to a gene; V was cut back by 3 bases and J by 6 bases. This CDR3 is CASSWSTGGNSPLHF. DNA for the CDR3: TGTGCCAGCAGCTGGTCGACAGGGGGTAATTCACCCCTCCACTTT.

The V call is TRBV20-1, the J call TRBJ2-7; D uncertain. The CDR3 has 11 residues. Trimming removed 6 bases from V and 6 bases from J, with 12 bases in between. Germline V gene sequence: CDR1 DFQATT, CDR2 SNEGSKA (reference sequence). Written as DNA, the CDR3 is TGCAGTGCCCCCGATGGTGGCGAGCAGTACTTC. This encodes CSAPDGGEQYF.

This rearrangement joins TRBV7-6 to TRBJ1-6; possibly TRBD1 for D (5 bases). The CDR3 is 15 amino acids. V lost 3 bases and J 7 bases, leaving 13 bases between the germline ends. Germline V gene sequence: CDR1 SGHVS, CDR2 FNYEAQ. CDR3 amino acids: CASSLGGGKNSPLHF. DNA for the CDR3: TGTGCCAGCAGCTTGGGGGGTGGAAAGAATTCACCCCTCCACTTT.

J is TRBJ2-3 and V is TRBV5-1; D uncertain. The CDR3 length is 15 residues. The germline V gene encodes CDR1 SGHRS and CDR2 YFSETQ. V was trimmed by 0 bases and J by 2 bases, leaving 10 bases between them. Here the CDR3 reads CASSLAGFNTDTQYF. The CDR3 DNA reads as TGCGCCAGCAGCTTGGCTGGGTTCAACACAGATACGCAGTATTTT.

This clone turned up a few times. This chain joins TRBV18 and TRBJ1-1; D is perhaps TRBD1 (6 bases). The CDR3 is 13 residues long. CDR1 is KGHSH, CDR2 LQKENI, per germline. V was shortened by 5 bases and J by 3 bases, with 10 bases between the two germline ends. The CDR3 DNA reads as TGTGCCAGCTCAGGGGGCCAGGACACTGAAGCTTTCTTT. The encoded protein is CASSGGQDTEAFF.

This rearrangement joins TRBV19 to TRBJ2-2, with D possibly TRBD1 on 6 matching bases. Trimming removed 6 bases from V and 1 base from J, with 6 bases in between. The CDR3 spans 13 residues. The V gene's germline CDR1 is LNHDA and CDR2 SQIVND (reference sequence). In DNA form, the CDR3 reads TGTGCCAGTAGGACAGGGAACACCGGGGAGCTGTTTTTT. As protein: CASRTGNTGELFF.